The 18 T cell receptor beta chains given below trace back to one sample, sequenced in a study of blood T cell repertoires in COVID-19. Profiled with immunoSEQ multiplex PCR; TCRdb holds only in-frame clones, not every one. This table has about 130,000 clones, 70% to 85% appearing once. The sequencing sample was made of peripheral blood. These receptors were collected from a woman older than 75 with acute or convalescent COVID-19.

This chain joins TRBV6-6 and TRBJ1-4; tentative D call: TRBD1 (6 bases). The CDR3 length is 15 residues. Trimming stripped 3 bases from V and 7 bases from J, with 15 bases between. CDR1 is MNHNY and CDR2 is SVGAGI in the germline V gene (reference sequence). DNA of the CDR3: TGTGCCAGCAGTTATCCAGGGGCACAGCGTGAAAAACTGTTTTTT. The encoded protein is CASSYPGAQREKLFF.

This clone was observed a single time. This sequence joins TRBV15 and TRBJ1-2; D is uncertain. This CDR3 spans 14 amino acids. The germline V gene has CDR1 LNHNV and CDR2 YYDKDF (reference sequence). Trimming removed 1 base at V and 5 bases at J, with 11 bases between. The CDR3 is CATSRGGFQYGYTF. Here the CDR3 DNA reads TGTGCCACCAGCAGAGGAGGGTTTCAGTATGGCTACACCTTC.

The chain carries TRBV6-1 and TRBJ2-1; no definite D call. V gave up 4 bases and J gave up 4 bases, with 8 bases separating them. The CDR3 extends over 13 amino acids. Germline CDR1 is MNHNS and CDR2 is SASEGT. In DNA, the CDR3 is TGTGCCAGCAGTGTCGAACAGTACAATGAGCAGTTCTTC. It translates to CASSVEQYNEQFF.

This rearrangement joins TRBV5-6 to TRBJ2-1, with TRBD2 matching over 9 bases. V dropped 0 bases and J dropped 5; count of bases not matched to a gene: 6. This CDR3 is 16 amino acids long. Germline V gives CDR1 SGHDT, CDR2 YYEEEE. The CDR3 DNA reads as TGTGCCAGCAGCTTGGCCGTAGCGGGGGCCGACAATGAGCAGTTCTTC. As protein: CASSLAVAGADNEQFF.

The chain uses TRBV5-1 and TRBJ2-3; 14 bases line up with TRBD2. The CDR3 is 21 residues long. The germline gives CDR1 SGHRS, CDR2 YFSETQ. J lost 0 bases, V lost 4 bases, and 16 bases had no gene match. The DNA for the CDR3 is TGCGCCAGCAGCCAGGGACTAGCGGGGGCCCTTCAACTTCCTAGCACAGATACGCAGTATTTT. It translates to CASSQGLAGALQLPSTDTQYF. The full variable domain, with the rest looked up from reference TRBV5-1 and TRBJ2-3, is KAGVTQTPRYLIKTRGQQVTLSCSPISGHRSVSWYQQTPGQGLQFLFEYFSETQRNKGNFPGRFSGRQFSNSRSEMNVSTLELGDSALYLCASSQGLAGALQLPSTDTQYFGPGTRLTVL.

The chain carries TRBV19 and TRBJ1-2, with D possibly TRBD1 on 5 matching bases. Germline lookup yields CDR1 LNHDA and CDR2 SQIVND (reference sequence). V gave up 2 bases and J gave up 5 bases, with 9 bases separating them. This CDR3 has 13 residues. The CDR3 DNA sequence: TGTGCCAGTAGTATAAATAGACAGTATGGCTACACCTTC. Translated, it gives CASSINRQYGYTF.

The chain has TRBV7-9 and TRBJ1-1; the D gene is possibly TRBD1 (6 bases). Trimming shortened V by 5 bases and J by 5 bases, and 15 bases separated the two germline ends. From germline, CDR1 is SEHNR and CDR2 FQNEAQ (reference sequence). The CDR3 is made up of 14 amino acids. Written as DNA, the CDR3 is TGTGCCAGCAGCCCCGAACAGGACAGTACTGAAGCTTTCTTT. This sequence encodes CASSPEQDSTEAFF.

The chain employs TRBV29-1 and TRBJ2-2; D remains unclear. The germline V and J ends were trimmed by 4 bases and 6 bases, with 6 bases remaining between them. Germline V gene sequence: CDR1 SQVTM, CDR2 ANQGSEA. The CDR3 is made up of 11 amino acids. CDR3 loop: CSVASAGELFF. CDR3 sequence (DNA): TGCAGCGTTGCAAGCGCCGGGGAGCTGTTTTTT.

The rearrangement links TRBV11-2 to TRBJ2-5; TRBD1 matches 7 bases. There are 16 residues in the CDR3. With V trimmed by 1 base and J by 4 bases, 9 bases remained unmatched. Germline V gene lookup returns CDR1 SGHAT and CDR2 FQNNGV. The CDR3 spells CASSLVEEGAGETQYF. The DNA of the CDR3 is TGTGCCAGCAGCTTAGTAGAAGAGGGGGCCGGAGAGACCCAGTACTTC.

A few counts support this clone. This rearrangement joins TRBV11-3 to TRBJ2-3; no clear D gene. There are 14 residues in the CDR3. The germline V gene encodes CDR1 SGHNT and CDR2 YENEEA. V dropped 1 base and J dropped 2 bases, with 7 bases sitting between them. In nucleotides, the CDR3 is TGTGCCAGCAGCTTAGGCCTAAACACAGATACGCAGTATTTT. It encodes CASSLGLNTDTQYF. The variable domain in full, completed from reference TRBV11-3 and TRBJ2-3, reads EAGVVQSPRYKIIEKKQPVAFWCNPISGHNTLYWYLQNLGQGPELLIRYENEEAVDDSQLPKDRFSAERLKGVDSTLKIQPAELGDSAVYLCASSLGLNTDTQYFGPGTRLTVL.

The V call is TRBV19, the J call TRBJ2-2, with 7 bases lining up with TRBD1. The CDR3 runs 17 residues. Trimming removed 6 bases from V and 3 bases from J; junction bases left unmatched: 13. Germline CDR1 is LNHDA and CDR2 is SQIVND (reference sequence). The CDR3 DNA follows: TGTGCCAGTAGCAATAACCGGGACAGTAGGTACACCGGGGAGCTGTTTTTT. Encoded protein: CASSNNRDSRYTGELFF.

This sequence joins TRBV5-1 and TRBJ2-2; 7 bases map to TRBD2. This CDR3 has 15 residues. Per germline, CDR1 SGHRS and CDR2 YFSETQ. The V and J ends lost 4 bases and 4 bases, in that order; junction bases with no gene match: 7. The DNA of the CDR3 is TGCGCCAGCAGCGAAGCGGGGCCCTTCACCGGGGAGCTGTTTTTT. This translates into CASSEAGPFTGELFF.

The chain carries TRBV11-2 and TRBJ1-3; TRBD1 might be the D (5 bases). Germline CDR1 and CDR2: SGHAT and FQNNGV. This CDR3 contains 15 residues. Trimming took off 0 bases at V and 4 bases at J, with 10 bases between the two ends. The CDR3 nucleotides read TGTGCCAGCAGCTTAGACCCAGGGCCCGGAAACACCATATATTTT. Translating gives CASSLDPGPGNTIYF.

V and J are TRBV4-1 and TRBJ2-3, with TRBD2 matching over 8 bases. CDR3 length: 17 residues. V shed 1 base, J shed 4 bases, and the junction held 10 bases outside the gene matches. Germline CDR1 MGHRA, CDR2 YSYEKL. CDR3 amino acids: CASSQVLVLADADTQYF. The CDR3 region has the DNA TGCGCCAGCAGCCAAGTTTTAGTACTAGCGGATGCAGATACGCAGTATTTT.

This clone was counted between two and nine times. The V and J genes are TRBV5-8 and TRBJ2-5, with 9 bases that match TRBD1. CDR1 SGHTS and CDR2 YDEGEE come from the germline V gene. CDR3 length equals 19 residues. J gave up 0 bases and V 4 bases, and 16 bases lay outside the gene matches. CDR3 protein: CASSLDEPGQGSYQETQYF. The CDR3 DNA is TGTGCCAGCAGCCTCGACGAGCCGGGACAGGGATCGTACCAAGAGACCCAGTACTTC.

V and J are TRBV6-5 and TRBJ1-2, with D perhaps matching TRBD1 (5 bases). The germline gives CDR1 MNHEY, CDR2 SVGAGI. CDR3 length equals 15 residues. V dropped 2 bases and J dropped 4 bases, with 14 bases sitting between them. The chain's CDR3 is CASSYDPRRVYGYTF. CDR3 bases: TGTGCCAGCAGTTACGACCCCCGCAGGGTCTATGGCTACACCTTC.

This clone was recorded a few times. V gene TRBV15 combines with J gene TRBJ2-7, with TRBD1 matching 10 bases. Germline V gene lookup returns CDR1 LNHNV and CDR2 YYDKDF (reference sequence). V was clipped by 4 bases and J by 5 bases; unmatched bases: 8. The CDR3 is 15 residues long. The CDR3 DNA sequence: TGTGCCACCAGCATCGACAGGGGGCTGAGGAACGAGCAGTACTTC. Translated: CATSIDRGLRNEQYF.

V usage is TRBV4-2 and J usage is TRBJ2-7; D is perhaps TRBD1 (5 bases). The V end was cut by 0 bases, the J end by 2 bases, with 11 bases between. CDR1 LGHNA and CDR2 YNFKEQ come from the germline V gene. The CDR3 has 15 amino acids. This chain's CDR3 is CASSQDQGRAYEQYF. The DNA of the CDR3 is TGTGCCAGCAGCCAAGATCAGGGCCGCGCCTACGAGCAGTACTTC.